This TCR beta chain was sequenced in a study of regulatory T cells in long-lasting Graves disease. Looking at the study overall: Over 5 years of antithyroid drugs with positive TSH receptor antibodies was taken to mean persistent Graves' disease.

CDR1 and CDR2 (germline): MGHRA, YSYEKL. The CDR3 totals 14 residues. V lost 1 base to trimming and J lost 3 bases, with 10 bases between them. Noted time point: persistent/refractory GD, antithyroid drugs over 5 years with positive TRAb. The TCR library was made from RNA extracted from PBMCs. With iRepertoire HTBI primers and Arm-PCR of CDR3 regions, TCR beta libraries were built. One entry per CDR3 protein results from TCRdb running MiXCR on the multiplex PCR reads. The table includes 400,000 to 500,000 distinct CDR3 sequences, approximately 22% detected once. This clonotype came up a few times. Its antigen is not known. Findings of the study overall: Between persistent patients, 2,500 to 3,500 public clonotypes were shared, exceeding the approximately 990 shared between new patients. Persistent disease preferred TRBV28, TRBJ1-2 and TRBJ2-5. The study found lower TCR diversity in persistent Graves' patients than in newly diagnosed ones.

The chain carries TRBV4-1 and TRBJ2-7; D unclear. The sequence was collected from a female donor with Graves disease. Sample: peripheral blood mononuclear cells (PBMCs), taken when the disease was refractory, from a patient treated with antithyroid drugs. The CDR3 region is CASSQANKGYEQYF. In DNA, the CDR3 is TGCGCCAGCAGCCAAGCTAACAAAGGCTACGAGCAGTACTTC.